Each of the 7 T cell receptor beta chains below was sequenced from the same sample in a study of T cell responses to AZD1222 COVID-19 vaccine. The protocol was immunoSEQ multiplex PCR, while the TCRdb copy is restricted to in-frame clones and leaves out a portion. The sample holds 85,000 to 120,000 clones, about 88% seen once. The specimen comprised peripheral blood, sampled on day 0 of AZD1222 vaccination. The receptors were sampled from an adult in good health.

Comments on this clone: Other DNA sequences in the same sample also yield this CDR3. The J gene is TRBJ2-2, the V gene TRBV5-1, with 7 nucleotides matching TRBD2. The CDR3 spans 15 residues. With V trimmed by 4 bases and J by 3 bases, 6 bases remained unmatched. CDR1 and CDR2 from the germline V gene are SGHRS and YFSETQ. This CDR3 reads CASSPGLGDTGELFF. The CDR3 DNA reads as TGCGCCAGCAGCCCCGGACTAGGGGACACCGGGGAGCTGTTTTTT.

J is TRBJ2-1 and V is TRBV9; no clear D gene. The germline gives CDR1 SGDLS, CDR2 YYNGEE. Trimming cost V 4 bases and J 2 bases, with 13 bases left between them. This CDR3 has 15 amino acids. CDR3 nucleotides: TGTGCCAGCAGCCCCCCACAAGAGGCCTACAATGAGCAGTTCTTC. This translates into CASSPPQEAYNEQFF.

This chain connects TRBV25-1 to TRBJ1-1; D is perhaps TRBD1 (6 bases). Germline-derived CDR1 and CDR2 are MGHDK and SYGVNS. The CDR3 runs 11 residues. The V gene lost 8 bases and the J gene lost 4 bases, with 8 bases spanning the gap. The CDR3 DNA follows: TGTGCCAGCCGAGGGGGCACTGAAGCTTTCTTT. Protein: CASRGGTEAFF.

The chain recombines TRBV19 with TRBJ2-1, with D unclear. CDR1 LNHDA and CDR2 SQIVND come from the germline V gene (reference sequence). Trimming removed 7 bases at V and 7 bases at J, with 20 bases between. This CDR3 contains 15 residues. Here the CDR3 DNA reads TGTGCCAGTACCCTGTCGCCTAGGGTAATGAATGAGCAGTTCTTC. Amino acid sequence: CASTLSPRVMNEQFF. Full variable domain (outside the CDR3, taken from reference TRBV19 and TRBJ2-1): DGGITQSPKYLFRKEGQNVTLSCEQNLNHDAMYWYRQDPGQGLRLIYYSQIVNDFQKGDIAEGYSVSREKKESFPLTVTSAQKNPTAFYLCASTLSPRVMNEQFFGPGTRLTVL.

The J gene is TRBJ2-1, the V gene TRBV7-9; D may be TRBD1 (6 bases). This CDR3 contains 15 residues. The V end lost 7 bases, the J end lost 0 bases, and 13 bases lay between the germline ends. Germline CDR1 and CDR2: SEHNR and FQNEAQ (reference sequence). CDR3 sequence: CASIDRPSSYNEQFF. CDR3 nucleotides: TGTGCCAGCATTGACAGGCCTAGCTCCTACAATGAGCAGTTCTTC. Complete variable domain (other parts from reference TRBV7-9 and TRBJ2-1): DTGVSQNPRHKITKRGQNVTFRCDPISEHNRLYWYRQTLGQGPEFLTYFQNEAQLEKSRLLSDRFSAERPKGSFSTLEIQRTEQGDSAMYLCASIDRPSSYNEQFFGPGTRLTVL.

This clone showed up just a few times. This rearrangement joins TRBV19 to TRBJ1-1; D is unresolved. Between the trimmed V and J ends, which lost 3 bases and 1 base, there was a span of 15 bases. Per the germline V gene, CDR1 is LNHDA and CDR2 is SQIVND (reference sequence). This CDR3 contains 16 residues. The CDR3 nucleotides are TGTGCCAGTAGTATGAGGAGAACAGCAGGGAACACTGAAGCTTTCTTT. Translation: CASSMRRTAGNTEAFF.

J is TRBJ2-2 and V is TRBV9; 7 bases fit TRBD1. Losses at the gene ends were 4 bases for V and 3 bases for J; bases not matched to a gene: 9. The germline CDR1 and CDR2 sequences are SGDLS and YYNGEE. This CDR3 is built from 16 residues. The CDR3 nucleotides are TGTGCCAGCAGCCCCGGGACAGTCTGGGACACCGGGGAGCTGTTTTTT. Amino acid sequence: CASSPGTVWDTGELFF.